These T cell receptor beta chains were read from a single sample in a study of shared clonotypes between healthy human individuals. Profiled with immunoSEQ multiplex PCR; TCRdb holds only in-frame clones, not every one. The sample holds roughly 720,000 clones, about 90% seen once. The material sequenced was memory CD8+ T cells from PBMCs. The receptor source for this set is a man aged 18 to 30 in good health. Some clones in this sample may be carry-over from other donors' samples. Each CDR3 is given with its conserved first and last residue. D genes are given only for firm matches.

v_gene: TRBV4-3
d_gene: -
j_gene: TRBJ1-2
CDR3nt: TGCGCCAGCAGCCAAGATTTTAGGGGCAGGGGCTATGGCTACACCTTC
CDR3aa: CASSQDFRGRGYGYTF

v_gene: TRBV28
d_gene: -
j_gene: TRBJ2-5
CDR3nt: TGTGCCAGCAGGCCAGGGGGGGCGGGGTCCCAGTACTTC
CDR3aa: CASRPGGAGSQYF

v_gene: TRBV30
d_gene: TRBD1
j_gene: TRBJ1-2
CDR3nt: TGTGCCTGGAGTGATAGATTGCGGACAGGGAAGGGGAACTATGGCTACACCTTC
CDR3aa: CAWSDRLRTGKGNYGYTF

v_gene: TRBV27
d_gene: -
j_gene: TRBJ2-5
CDR3nt: TGTGCCAGCAGTCCATCCTGGGGCGAAAACCTCCAAGAGACCCAGTACTTC
CDR3aa: CASSPSWGENLQETQYF

v_gene: TRBV10-3
d_gene: -
j_gene: TRBJ2-5
CDR3nt: TGTGCCATCAGTGAGACCGGTAGCAGTCCCCAAGAGACCCAGTACTTC
CDR3aa: CAISETGSSPQETQYF

v_gene: TRBV9
d_gene: -
j_gene: TRBJ2-1
CDR3nt: TGTGCCAGCAGCCTTGGGGACAATGAGCAGTTCTTC
CDR3aa: CASSLGDNEQFF

v_gene: TRBV5-5
d_gene: -
j_gene: TRBJ2-7
CDR3nt: TGTGCCAGCAGCGGGGGACACTCCTACGAGCAGTACTTC
CDR3aa: CASSGGHSYEQYF

v_gene: TRBV2
d_gene: TRBD2
j_gene: TRBJ2-1
CDR3nt: TGTGCCAGCAGTGTCGGGAGGTTAGCGGACAATGAGCAGTTCTTC
CDR3aa: CASSVGRLADNEQFF

v_gene: TRBV7-2
d_gene: -
j_gene: TRBJ2-7
CDR3nt: TGTGCCAGCAGCTTAGTCGGGGGGCGATTTTTCGTCGAGCAGTACTTC
CDR3aa: CASSLVGGRFFVEQYF

v_gene: TRBV7-8
d_gene: TRBD2
j_gene: TRBJ2-7
CDR3nt: TGTGCCAGCAGCTACGGACTAGCGGGAGCAACCTACGAGCAGTACTTC
CDR3aa: CASSYGLAGATYEQYF

v_gene: TRBV5-1
d_gene: TRBD1
j_gene: TRBJ2-3
CDR3nt: TGCGCCAGCAGCCCCGGGACAGGGGGCCTCGAGGATACGCAGTATTTT
CDR3aa: CASSPGTGGLEDTQYF

v_gene: TRBV7-2
d_gene: -
j_gene: TRBJ2-1
CDR3nt: TGTGCCAGCAGCCGCCCCCTGTACAATGAGCAGTTCTTC
CDR3aa: CASSRPLYNEQFF

v_gene: TRBV28
d_gene: TRBD1
j_gene: TRBJ2-7
CDR3nt: TGTGCCAGCAGCCTCGGGACAGCTCCCTACGAGCAGTACTTC
CDR3aa: CASSLGTAPYEQYF

v_gene: TRBV6-1
d_gene: -
j_gene: TRBJ1-4
CDR3nt: TGTGCCAGCAGTGGTATCGGTAATGAAAAACTGTTTTTT
CDR3aa: CASSGIGNEKLFF

v_gene: TRBV5-6
d_gene: -
j_gene: TRBJ2-2
CDR3nt: TGTGCCAGCAGCCGGGACTGGGGGCCCGGGGAGCTGTTTTTT
CDR3aa: CASSRDWGPGELFF

v_gene: TRBV28
d_gene: TRBD1
j_gene: TRBJ1-2
CDR3nt: TGTGCCAGCAGTTCGGAACGACAGGGGGCCCATGGCTACACCTTC
CDR3aa: CASSSERQGAHGYTF

v_gene: TRBV5-4
d_gene: TRBD2
j_gene: TRBJ2-7
CDR3nt: TGTGCCAGCAGCTTGCAAGCGGGAGGGCCTTATTACGAGCAGTACTTC
CDR3aa: CASSLQAGGPYYEQYF

v_gene: TRBV18
d_gene: -
j_gene: TRBJ2-7
CDR3nt: TGTGCCAGCTCCACCCCGTGGGGGCAGTACGAGCAGTACTTC
CDR3aa: CASSTPWGQYEQYF

v_gene: TRBV7-9
d_gene: -
j_gene: TRBJ2-7
CDR3nt: TGTGCCAGCAGCTTAGGTGTGGGGGGTTACTCCTACGAGCAGTACTTC
CDR3aa: CASSLGVGGYSYEQYF

v_gene: TRBV19
d_gene: -
j_gene: TRBJ1-1
CDR3nt: TGTGCCAGTAGTTTTCCGGGACAATCGAACACTGAAGCTTTCTTT
CDR3aa: CASSFPGQSNTEAFF